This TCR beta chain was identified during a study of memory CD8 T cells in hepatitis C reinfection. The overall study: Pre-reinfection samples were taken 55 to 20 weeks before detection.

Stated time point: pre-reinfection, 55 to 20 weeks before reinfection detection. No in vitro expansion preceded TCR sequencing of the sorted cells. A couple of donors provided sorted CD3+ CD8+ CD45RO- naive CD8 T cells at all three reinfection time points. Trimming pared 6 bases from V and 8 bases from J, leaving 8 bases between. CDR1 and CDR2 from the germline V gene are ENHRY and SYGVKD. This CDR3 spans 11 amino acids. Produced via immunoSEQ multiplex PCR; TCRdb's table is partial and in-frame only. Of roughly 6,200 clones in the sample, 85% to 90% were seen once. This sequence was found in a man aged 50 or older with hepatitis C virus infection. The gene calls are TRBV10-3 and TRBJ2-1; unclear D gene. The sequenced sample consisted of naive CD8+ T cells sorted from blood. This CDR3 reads CAIRKDYEQFF. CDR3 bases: TGTGCCATCAGGAAAGACTATGAGCAGTTCTTC.